This T cell receptor (beta chain) was sequenced for a study of siplizumab effects on memory and regulatory T cells. Study-level points and caveats: For siplizumab cultures, the suppressive function of their proliferating Tregs was not confirmed. Greater diversity than memory cells seemed evident in naive T cells, which also appeared to be major alloresponse contributors. Alloreactive sequences that could be traced to unstimulated CD4+ memory cells showed a significant reduction under siplizumab.

V shed 2 bases, J shed 3 bases, and the junction held 6 bases outside the gene matches. Germline values: CDR1 SGDLS, CDR2 YYNGEE. CDR3 length: 15 residues. About this clone: Its antigen is undetermined.

Profiling relied on immunoSEQ multiplex PCR, and the TCRdb table lists in-frame clones only, not all of them. The table shows 100,000 or so clones, with roughly 94% occurring only once. Material for sequencing was non-Treg CD4+ T cells sorted from blood. This receptor was identified in a human donor in good health. This chain links TRBV9 with TRBJ1-1, with 8 bases fitting TRBD1. The CDR3 is CASSVQSGGHTEAFF. The CDR3 coding sequence is TGTGCCAGCAGCGTCCAATCAGGGGGCCACACTGAAGCTTTCTTT.